Here is one TCR beta chain with its context. Antigen unknown. The data are from a study of cytomegalovirus exposure and HLA in healthy donors. Both 60 Vbeta primers and 13 Jbeta primers went into the PCR. Sequencing was performed with immunoSEQ multiplex PCR; in TCRdb, only in-frame clones are kept and a portion is missing. Of 250,000 to 350,000 clones in the sample, around 86% were seen once. The CDR3 sequence is 14 residues long. Germline V gene sequence: CDR1 MDHEN, CDR2 SYDVKM. V was clipped by 8 bases and J by 3 bases; unmatched bases: 10. Study-level results: Reports indicate that TCR beta sequences accurately predicted the HLA-A and HLA-B alleles of most subjects. 87-base-pair reads could not separate some V segments, including TRBV6-2 and TRBV6-3. On later analysis, the bulk of CMV-associated TCR beta chains appeared to be HLA-restricted.

This sequence joins TRBV28 and TRBJ2-7; TRBD2 matches at 7 bases. Sequenced sample: PBMCs. The receptor was isolated from a man aged 35 to 55 in good health and CMV-seropositive. CDR3 loop: CASVGLADFYEQYF. The CDR3 DNA is TGTGCCAGCGTAGGCCTAGCGGACTTCTACGAGCAGTACTTC. Variable domain in full (rest from reference TRBV28 and TRBJ2-7): DVKVTQSSRYLVKRTGEKVFLECVQDMDHENMFWYRQDPGLGLRLIYFSYDVKMKEKGDIPEGYSVSREKKERFSLILESASTNQTSMYLCASVGLADFYEQYFGPGTRLTVT.